These 15 T cell receptor beta chains were sequenced from one sample in a study of T cell clonotyping in hematopoietic cell transplantation. Time point reported: recipient sample about 28 days before transplant, after cytoreduction. Clones were sequenced by immunoSEQ multiplex PCR, and TCRdb holds only the in-frame ones, with some missing. The sample holds tens of thousands of clones, approximately 80% seen once. This material consisted of peripheral blood mononuclear cells, taken before stem cell transplant. Every receptor here comes from a woman aged 60-75 years with acute myeloid leukemia. Some clones in this sample may be carry-over from other donors' samples.

This chain's CDR3 is CASSHRGPGELFF. CDR3 coding DNA: TGTGCCAGTAGTCACCGGGGGCCCGGGGAGCTGTTTTTT. The chain is built from TRBV19 and TRBJ2-2; D could derive from TRBD1 or TRBD2 (6 bases each). This CDR3 region has 13 residues. The ends were cut back, 5 bases at V and 6 bases at J, with 10 bases in the middle. Germline loops: CDR1 LNHDA, CDR2 SQIVND (reference sequence).

V usage is TRBV27 and J usage is TRBJ1-2; D possibly corresponds to TRBD1 (6 bases). The germline V gene has CDR1 MNHEY and CDR2 SMNVEV (reference sequence). CDR3 length equals 12 residues. Trimming cost V 4 bases and J 5 bases, with 8 bases left between them. In DNA form, the CDR3 reads TGTGCCAGCAGTTCGAGGGGGTATGGCTACACCTTC. As protein: CASSSRGYGYTF.

This chain uses TRBV4-3 with TRBJ2-7; D is perhaps TRBD2 (6 bases). CDR3 length: 14 residues. V lost 3 bases and J 0 bases, leaving 9 bases between the germline ends. From germline, CDR1 is LGHNA and CDR2 YSLEER. The CDR3 reads CASSQWRASYEQYF. The CDR3 DNA is TGCGCCAGCAGCCAGTGGAGGGCCTCCTACGAGCAGTACTTC.

This clone has just one count. The gene calls are TRBV7-6 and TRBJ2-2; D not certain. This CDR3 has 17 residues. Trimming stripped 1 base from V and 3 bases from J, with 15 bases between. Germline V gene lookup returns CDR1 SGHVS and CDR2 FNYEAQ. The CDR3 loop reads CASSLGGRWNYTGELFF. The CDR3 DNA reads as TGTGCCAGCAGCTTAGGAGGCCGGTGGAATTACACCGGGGAGCTGTTTTTT.

V is TRBV9 and J is TRBJ2-2; the D call may be TRBD1 or TRBD2 (5 bases each). The CDR3 sequence is 16 residues long. V was cut by 0 bases and J by 4 bases, with 13 bases left in between. The germline CDR1 and CDR2 sequences are SGDLS and YYNGEE. CDR3 sequence reads: CASSVVQGRTTGELFF. CDR3 nucleotides: TGTGCCAGCAGCGTAGTGCAGGGACGTACCACCGGGGAGCTGTTTTTT.

This chain uses TRBV27 with TRBJ1-2, with D unclear. The V gene's germline CDR1 is MNHEY and CDR2 SMNVEV (reference sequence). This CDR3 region has 13 residues. Trimming took 3 bases from V and 2 from J, leaving 7 bases between them. CDR3: CASSLFSNYGYTF. CDR3 sequence (DNA): TGTGCCAGCAGTTTGTTCTCCAACTATGGCTACACCTTC.

The rearrangement uses TRBV5-1 and TRBJ2-1; TRBD2 matches at 10 bases. This CDR3 has 15 amino acids. V shed 4 bases, J shed 10 bases, and the junction held 11 bases outside the gene matches. The germline gives CDR1 SGHRS, CDR2 YFSETQ. As DNA, the CDR3 is TGCGCCAGCAGCCGGGTAAGCGGGGGGGCAAGGGAGCAGTTCTTC. Its translation is CASSRVSGGAREQFF.

This clone was detected only once. The V gene is TRBV6-5, the J gene TRBJ1-2; 10 bases agree with TRBD1. The CDR3 sequence is 16 residues long. Trimming at V came to 4 bases and at J to 0 bases, leaving 5 bases not matched to a gene. CDR1 is MNHEY and CDR2 is SVGAGI in the germline V gene. CDR3 region: CASSSLGTGANYGYTF. The CDR3 nucleotides are TGTGCCAGCAGTTCCTTAGGGACAGGGGCTAACTATGGCTACACCTTC.

The genes are TRBV18 and TRBJ1-6; the match to TRBD1 covers 11 bases. The CDR3 consists of 16 residues. V was clipped by 2 bases and J by 8 bases; unmatched bases: 5. CDR1 and CDR2 (germline): KGHSH, LQKENI. In nucleotides, the CDR3 is TGTGCCAGCTCACCAGGAGGACAGGGGGCTGATTCACCCCTCCACTTT. Protein: CASSPGGQGADSPLHF.

The chain joins TRBV6-6 to TRBJ1-5, with a possible D match to TRBD1 (5 bases). This CDR3 has 14 amino acids. Germline values: CDR1 MNHNY, CDR2 SVGAGI (reference sequence). V was shortened by 5 bases and J by 6 bases, with 14 bases between the two germline ends. CDR3 sequence reads: CASSRGLPGQPQHF. CDR3 sequence (DNA): TGTGCCAGCAGTAGGGGCCTCCCGGGTCAGCCCCAGCATTTT.

V usage is TRBV20-1 and J usage is TRBJ1-1; the D is unclear. The CDR3 loop spans 11 amino acids. The ends were cut back, 2 bases at V and 10 bases at J, with 11 bases in the middle. Germline CDR1 DFQATT, CDR2 SNEGSKA (reference sequence). The DNA for the CDR3 is TGCAGTGCTAGAAGGACCAGGAGAGCTTTCTTT. Translation: CSARRTRRAFF.

The J gene is TRBJ1-2, the V gene TRBV6-4, with TRBD1 matching 7 bases. The CDR3 covers 15 residues. The V gene's germline CDR1 is MRHNA and CDR2 SNTAGT. V shed 6 bases, J shed 3 bases, and the junction held 10 bases outside the gene matches. CDR3 in amino acids: CASRARATGDYGYTF. The CDR3 region has the DNA TGTGCCAGCAGAGCTAGAGCCACAGGGGACTATGGCTACACCTTC.

The chain employs TRBV7-9 and TRBJ1-1, with D maybe TRBD1 (5 bases). The germline V gene encodes CDR1 SEHNR and CDR2 FQNEAQ (reference sequence). Trimming removed 0 bases from V and 1 base from J, with 6 bases in between. The CDR3 extends over 14 amino acids. Here the CDR3 DNA reads TGTGCCAGCAGCTTAGCCAGGGAGAACACTGAAGCTTTCTTT. Its translation: CASSLARENTEAFF. Using reference TRBV7-9 and TRBJ1-1 for the parts outside the CDR3, the full variable domain is DTGVSQNPRHKITKRGQNVTFRCDPISEHNRLYWYRQTLGQGPEFLTYFQNEAQLEKSRLLSDRFSAERPKGSFSTLEIQRTEQGDSAMYLCASSLARENTEAFFGQGTRLTVV.

The rearrangement joins TRBV10-3 to TRBJ1-1; D uncertain. CDR3 length equals 16 residues. The germline V gene has CDR1 ENHRY and CDR2 SYGVKD. V lost 2 bases and J lost 1, with 14 bases in between. CDR3 region: CAISEGRLVKNTEAFF. Here the CDR3 DNA reads TGTGCCATCAGTGAGGGGCGGCTGGTAAAGAACACTGAAGCTTTCTTT.

This rearrangement joins TRBV7-3 to TRBJ2-7; D unclear. The CDR3 runs 13 residues. V gave up 0 bases and J gave up 6 bases, with 9 bases separating them. Germline assignment: CDR1 SGHTA and CDR2 FQGTGA. The chain's CDR3 is CASSLTLGSEQYF. CDR3 in DNA: TGTGCCAGCAGCTTAACGTTAGGTTCCGAGCAGTACTTC.